This TCR beta chain was sequenced in a study of T-cell reconstitution after alpha-beta-depleted transplantation in children. General study results and limits: Hyperexpanded clones declined; after one year, newly produced T cells mostly supplied diversity.

This clonotype was detected many times. Its antigen is not identified. TCRbeta library construction was performed incorporating unique molecular identifiers. MiXCR, run by TCRdb on the PCR reads, gives a single entry per CDR3 protein. The sample lists tens of thousands of distinct CDR3 sequences; 6.3% were seen once. CDR1 MDHEN and CDR2 SYDVKM come from the germline V gene. V lost 5 bases, J lost 6 bases, and 14 bases lay in between. This CDR3 region has 14 residues. This TCR derives from a male patient younger than 18 who had a stem cell transplant for acute myeloid leukemia, so the T cells may come from the graft donor. The source was PBMCs, mostly from graft donor cells, collected 180 days after TCRalphabeta/CD19-depleted stem cell transplant. The chain is built from TRBV28 and TRBJ1-5; possibly TRBD1 for D (5 bases). This CDR3 reads CASSKGATRQPQHF. In DNA, the CDR3 is TGTGCCAGCAGTAAAGGGGCTACTCGTCAGCCCCAGCATTTT.